Listed below are T cell receptor beta chains from one sample, sequenced in a study of cytomegalovirus exposure and HLA in healthy donors. Assay used: immunoSEQ multiplex PCR; TCRdb lists only in-frame clones, some missing. Here the sample spans about 120,000 clones, about 80% being singletons. The specimen was PBMCs. Receptors were obtained from a man aged 45-65 years in good health and CMV-seropositive. CDR3s include the opening cysteine and the closing phenylalanine or tryptophan. Each record gives: V gene, clone size, J gene, D gene, CDR3 protein, CDR3 DNA. D genes are given only for firm matches. Size tells how often a clone was seen (once, few, many) or the class of an expanded clone, and some rows leave it out.

v_gene: TRBV6-1; abundance: NA; j_gene: TRBJ2-7; d_gene: NA; CDR3aa: CASSEGTGSLQQYF; CDR3nt: TGTGCCAGCAGTGAAGGGACTGGATCCTTGCAGCAGTACTTC
v_gene: TRBV7-9; abundance: NA; j_gene: TRBJ1-4; d_gene: NA; CDR3aa: CASSLKLRDYEKLFF; CDR3nt: TGTGCCAGCAGCTTAAAGCTGAGGGATTATGAAAAACTGTTTTTT
v_gene: TRBV6-1; abundance: few; j_gene: TRBJ2-5; d_gene: TRBD2; CDR3aa: CASSEGGASGWNQETQYF; CDR3nt: TGTGCCAGCAGTGAAGGAGGGGCTAGCGGGTGGAACCAAGAGACCCAGTACTTC
v_gene: TRBV5-1; abundance: NA; j_gene: TRBJ2-3; d_gene: TRBD2; CDR3aa: CASSLGLAASTDTQYF; CDR3nt: TGCGCCAGCAGCTTGGGTCTAGCGGCTAGCACAGATACGCAGTATTTT
v_gene: TRBV5-4; abundance: NA; j_gene: TRBJ2-7; d_gene: NA; CDR3aa: CASSLRDNPYEQYF; CDR3nt: TGTGCCAGCAGCCTCCGGGACAACCCCTACGAGCAGTACTTC
v_gene: TRBV11-1; abundance: NA; j_gene: TRBJ1-6; d_gene: NA; CDR3aa: CASRTWREPNSPLHF; CDR3nt: TGTGCCAGCAGGACCTGGAGGGAGCCTAATTCCCCCCTCCACTTT
v_gene: TRBV7-2; abundance: NA; j_gene: TRBJ2-1; d_gene: TRBD2; CDR3aa: CASSLVGTSGRVDEQFF; CDR3nt: TGTGCCAGCAGCTTAGTAGGGACTAGCGGGAGGGTTGATGAGCAGTTCTTC
v_gene: TRBV6-1; abundance: NA; j_gene: TRBJ1-5; d_gene: TRBD1; CDR3aa: CASRGQGEQPQHF; CDR3nt: TGTGCCAGCAGAGGACAGGGAGAACAGCCCCAGCATTTT
v_gene: TRBV2; abundance: NA; j_gene: TRBJ2-2; d_gene: NA; CDR3aa: CASRRWQGISGELFF; CDR3nt: TGTGCCAGCAGAAGGTGGCAGGGGATTTCCGGGGAGCTGTTTTTT
v_gene: TRBV7-2; abundance: NA; j_gene: TRBJ2-5; d_gene: NA; CDR3aa: CASSRPTKARGTQYF; CDR3nt: TGTGCCAGCAGCCGACCGACCAAGGCTCGGGGGACCCAGTACTTC
v_gene: TRBV6-5; abundance: NA; j_gene: TRBJ2-7; d_gene: TRBD1; CDR3aa: CASSPDRELNEQYF; CDR3nt: TGTGCCAGCAGCCCGGACAGGGAACTAAACGAGCAGTACTTC
v_gene: TRBV10-1; abundance: NA; j_gene: TRBJ2-3; d_gene: NA; CDR3aa: CASSERRAGDTQYF; CDR3nt: TGCGCCAGCAGTGAGAGGAGGGCCGGAGATACGCAGTATTTT
v_gene: TRBV9; abundance: NA; j_gene: TRBJ2-2; d_gene: NA; CDR3aa: CASSRTDSKTGELFF; CDR3nt: TGTGCCAGCAGCAGAACGGACAGTAAAACCGGGGAGCTGTTTTTT
v_gene: TRBV7-9; abundance: NA; j_gene: TRBJ2-5; d_gene: NA; CDR3aa: CASNIGQMKETQYF; CDR3nt: TGTGCCAGCAATATTGGCCAAATGAAAGAGACCCAGTACTTC